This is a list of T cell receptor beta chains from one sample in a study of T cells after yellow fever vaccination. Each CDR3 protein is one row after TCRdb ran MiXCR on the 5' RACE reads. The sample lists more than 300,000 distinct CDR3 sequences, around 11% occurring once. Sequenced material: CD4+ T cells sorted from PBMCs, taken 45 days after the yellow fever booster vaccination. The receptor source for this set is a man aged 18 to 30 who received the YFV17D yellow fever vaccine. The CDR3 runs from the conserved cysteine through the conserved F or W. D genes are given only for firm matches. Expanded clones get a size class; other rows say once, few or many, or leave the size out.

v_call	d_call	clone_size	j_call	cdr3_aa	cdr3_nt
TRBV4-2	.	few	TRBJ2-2	CASSQGAGDSGELFF	TGTGCCAGCAGCCAAGGGGCAGGGGATTCCGGGGAGCTGTTTTTT
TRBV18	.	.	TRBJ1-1	CASSRGWGAWNTEAFF	TGTGCCAGCTCACGCGGATGGGGGGCATGGAACACTGAAGCTTTCTTT
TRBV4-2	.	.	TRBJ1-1	CASSQGQGMSTEAFF	TGTGCCAGCAGCCAAGGGCAGGGGATGAGCACTGAAGCTTTCTTT
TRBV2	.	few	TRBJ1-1	CASSEGVLGGLNTEAFF	TGTGCCAGCAGTGAAGGGGTTTTAGGGGGTCTGAACACTGAAGCTTTCTTT
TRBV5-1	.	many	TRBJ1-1	CASSLVRSTEAFF	TGCGCCAGCAGCTTGGTTCGTTCCACTGAAGCTTTCTTT
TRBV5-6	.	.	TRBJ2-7	CASSNNRGLSYEQYF	TGTGCCAGCAGCAATAACCGGGGGTTGTCCTACGAGCAGTACTTC
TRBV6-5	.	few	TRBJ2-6	CASTEGGAGANVLTF	TGTGCCAGCACGGAGGGGGGGGCCGGGGCCAACGTCCTGACTTTC
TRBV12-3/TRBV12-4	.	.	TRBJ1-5	CASSRTTKSPQHF	TGTGCCAGCAGCCGTACTACTAAGTCGCCCCAGCATTTT
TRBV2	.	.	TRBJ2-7	CASSVGDEQYF	TGTGCCAGCAGTGTAGGGGACGAGCAGTACTTC
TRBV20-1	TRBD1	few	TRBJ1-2	CSAPDRGDGYTF	TGCAGTGCGCCCGACAGGGGGGATGGCTACACCTTC
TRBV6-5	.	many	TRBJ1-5	CASSDGGAGNQPQHF	TGTGCCAGCAGTGACGGGGGGGCGGGAAATCAGCCCCAGCATTTT
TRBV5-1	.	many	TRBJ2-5	CASTPVTSPTETQYF	TGCGCCAGCACGCCGGTCACCTCCCCCACAGAGACCCAGTACTTC
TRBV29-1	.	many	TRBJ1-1	CSGGAGNTEAFF	TGCAGCGGAGGGGCAGGGAACACTGAAGCTTTCTTT
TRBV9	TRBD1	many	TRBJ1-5	CASSVGQGMDQPQHF	TGTGCCAGCAGCGTAGGACAGGGGATGGATCAGCCCCAGCATTTT
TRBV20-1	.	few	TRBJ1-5	CSASSPGEQPQHF	TGCAGTGCTAGTTCCCCAGGGGAACAGCCCCAGCATTTT
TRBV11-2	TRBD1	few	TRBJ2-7	CASSWDRLYEQYF	TGTGCCAGCAGCTGGGACAGACTCTACGAGCAGTACTTC
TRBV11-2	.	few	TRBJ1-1	CASSLLGEANTEAFF	TGTGCCAGCAGCCTGTTGGGGGAAGCGAACACTGAAGCTTTCTTT
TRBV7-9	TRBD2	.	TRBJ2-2	CASSRLAFISVGELFF	TGTGCCAGCAGTCGACTAGCCTTCATCTCCGTCGGGGAGCTGTTTTTT
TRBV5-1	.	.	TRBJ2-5	CASSLIGGEETQYF	TGCGCCAGCAGCTTAATTGGAGGAGAAGAGACCCAGTACTTC
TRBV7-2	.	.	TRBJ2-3	CASSLAVAGVDTQYF	TGTGCCAGCAGCTTAGCGGTTGCAGGGGTAGATACGCAGTATTTT
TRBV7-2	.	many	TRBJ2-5	CASSKDSLSLYF	TGTGCCAGCAGCAAAGACTCCCTTTCCCTGTACTTC
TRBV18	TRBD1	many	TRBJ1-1	CATSGTAEAFF	TGTGCCACCTCCGGGACAGCTGAAGCTTTCTTT
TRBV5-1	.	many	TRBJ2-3	CASSLETSTDTQYF	TGCGCCAGCAGCTTGGAGACCAGCACAGATACGCAGTATTTT
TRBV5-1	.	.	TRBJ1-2	CASRGGGVGFYGYTF	TGCGCCAGCAGAGGTGGGGGGGTCGGCTTCTATGGCTACACCTTC
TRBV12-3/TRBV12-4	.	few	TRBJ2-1	CASSSRAAGNEQFF	TGTGCCAGCAGTTCCCGGGCGGCCGGGAATGAGCAGTTCTTC
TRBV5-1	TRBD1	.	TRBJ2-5	CASSLGQGSETQYF	TGCGCCAGCAGCCTCGGACAGGGTAGCGAGACCCAGTACTTC
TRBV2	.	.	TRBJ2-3	CASERGRADTQYF	TGTGCCAGCGAGAGGGGCAGGGCGGATACGCAGTATTTT
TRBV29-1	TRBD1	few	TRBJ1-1	CSAGTGGISAEAFF	TGCAGCGCAGGGACAGGGGGGATATCGGCTGAAGCTTTCTTT
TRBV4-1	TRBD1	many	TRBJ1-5	CASSQVFSGTDSGPQHF	TGCGCCAGCAGCCAAGTCTTCTCCGGGACAGACAGCGGTCCCCAGCATTTT
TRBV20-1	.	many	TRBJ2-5	CSASSGGTETQYF	TGCAGTGCTAGTTCAGGGGGGACAGAGACCCAGTACTTC
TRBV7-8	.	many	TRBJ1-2	CASSLRGVRAQLSYTF	TGTGCCAGCAGCCTACGCGGGGTGCGTGCCCAGTTGAGCTACACCTTC
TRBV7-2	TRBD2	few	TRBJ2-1	CASSRHSGVNEQFF	TGTGCCAGCAGCCGCCATAGCGGGGTCAATGAGCAGTTCTTC
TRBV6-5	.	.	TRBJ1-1	CASSPRGPTEAFF	TGTGCCAGCAGCCCTCGGGGGCCCACTGAAGCTTTCTTT
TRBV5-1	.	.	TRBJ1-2	CASSSGNDYGYTF	TGCGCCAGCAGCTCCGGGAATGACTATGGCTACACCTTC
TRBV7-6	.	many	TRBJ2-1	CASRPATGSYNEQFF	TGTGCCAGCAGGCCCGCAACGGGCTCCTACAATGAGCAGTTCTTC
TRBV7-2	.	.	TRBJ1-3	CASSETRVGNTIYF	TGTGCCAGCAGCGAAACACGCGTTGGAAACACCATATATTTT
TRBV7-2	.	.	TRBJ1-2	CASSLAPTDQGYTF	TGTGCCAGCAGCTTAGCGCCGACAGATCAAGGCTACACCTTC
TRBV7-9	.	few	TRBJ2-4	CASSHQPDLAKNIQYF	TGTGCCAGCAGCCACCAGCCCGATTTAGCCAAAAACATTCAGTACTTC
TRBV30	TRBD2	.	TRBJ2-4	CAWSRIGGDQNIQYF	TGTGCCTGGAGCCGCATCGGGGGGGACCAAAACATTCAGTACTTC
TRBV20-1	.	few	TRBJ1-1	CSARKDARWASEAFF	TGCAGTGCTAGAAAGGACGCTAGGTGGGCCTCTGAAGCTTTCTTT
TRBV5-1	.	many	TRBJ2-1	CASSLEPRYNEQFF	TGCGCCAGCAGCTTGGAACCTAGGTACAATGAGCAGTTCTTC
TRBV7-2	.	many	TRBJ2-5	CASSPRVGGQETQYF	TGTGCCAGCAGCCCCCGTGTAGGGGGCCAAGAGACCCAGTACTTC
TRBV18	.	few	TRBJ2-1	CASSLRHGDEQFF	TGTGCCAGCTCACTACGACACGGAGATGAGCAGTTCTTC
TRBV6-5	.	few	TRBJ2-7	CASRSGGVSYEQYF	TGTGCCAGCAGATCCGGGGGCGTTTCCTACGAGCAGTACTTC
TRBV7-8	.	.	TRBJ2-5	CASRPSWGQPQETQYF	TGTGCCAGCAGGCCCAGTTGGGGGCAACCCCAAGAGACCCAGTACTTC
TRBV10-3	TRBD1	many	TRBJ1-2	CAISDVGTDVYGYTF	TGTGCCATCAGTGATGTTGGGACAGATGTCTATGGCTACACCTTC
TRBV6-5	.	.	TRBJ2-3	CASSQIQGSLDTQYF	TGTGCCAGCAGTCAAATACAAGGGAGCTTGGATACGCAGTATTTT
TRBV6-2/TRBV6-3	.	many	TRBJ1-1	CASSYMNTEAFF	TGTGCCAGCAGTTACATGAACACTGAAGCTTTCTTT
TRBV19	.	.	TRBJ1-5	CASRGSYSNQPQHF	TGTGCCAGTCGGGGGTCCTATAGCAATCAGCCCCAGCATTTT
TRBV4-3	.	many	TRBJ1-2	CASSQDFQETLHSNYGYTF	TGCGCCAGCAGCCAAGATTTCCAGGAGACCCTTCACTCTAACTATGGCTACACCTTC
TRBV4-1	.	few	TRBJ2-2	CASSEGFGVGELFF	TGCGCCAGCAGCGAGGGATTTGGGGTCGGGGAGCTGTTTTTT
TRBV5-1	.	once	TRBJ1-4	CASSFDNEKLFF	TGCGCCAGCAGCTTCGATAATGAAAAACTGTTTTTT
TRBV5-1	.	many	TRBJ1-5	CASSLGQGVDQPQHF	TGCGCCAGCAGCTTGGGGCAGGGAGTCGATCAGCCCCAGCATTTT